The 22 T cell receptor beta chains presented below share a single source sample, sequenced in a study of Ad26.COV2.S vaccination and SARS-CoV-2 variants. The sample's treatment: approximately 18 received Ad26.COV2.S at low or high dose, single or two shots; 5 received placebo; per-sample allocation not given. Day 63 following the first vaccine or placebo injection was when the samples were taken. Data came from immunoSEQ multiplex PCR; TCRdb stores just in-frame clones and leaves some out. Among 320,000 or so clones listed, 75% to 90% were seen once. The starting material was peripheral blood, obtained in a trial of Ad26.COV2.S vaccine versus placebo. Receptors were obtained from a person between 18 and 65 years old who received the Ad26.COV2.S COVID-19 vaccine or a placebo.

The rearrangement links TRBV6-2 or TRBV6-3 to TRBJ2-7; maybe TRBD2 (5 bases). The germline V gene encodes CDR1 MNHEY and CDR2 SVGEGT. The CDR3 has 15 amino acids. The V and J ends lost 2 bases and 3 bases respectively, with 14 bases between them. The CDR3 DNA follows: TGTGCCAGCAGTTACGAGGCTAGCAGGATCTACGAGCAGTACTTC. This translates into CASSYEASRIYEQYF.

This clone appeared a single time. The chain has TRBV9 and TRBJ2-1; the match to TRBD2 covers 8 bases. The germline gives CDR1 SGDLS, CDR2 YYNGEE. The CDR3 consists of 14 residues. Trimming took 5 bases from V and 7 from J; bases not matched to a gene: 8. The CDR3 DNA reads TGTGCCAGCAGTCGACGGGGGGGCACTAATGAGCAGTTCTTC. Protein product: CASSRRGGTNEQFF.

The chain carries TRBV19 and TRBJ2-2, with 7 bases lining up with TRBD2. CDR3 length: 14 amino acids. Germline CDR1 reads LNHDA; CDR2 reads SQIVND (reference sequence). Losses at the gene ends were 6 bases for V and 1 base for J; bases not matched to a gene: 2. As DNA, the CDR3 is TGTGCCAGTAGCCCGGGGGGGAACACCGGGGAGCTGTTTTTT. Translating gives CASSPGGNTGELFF.

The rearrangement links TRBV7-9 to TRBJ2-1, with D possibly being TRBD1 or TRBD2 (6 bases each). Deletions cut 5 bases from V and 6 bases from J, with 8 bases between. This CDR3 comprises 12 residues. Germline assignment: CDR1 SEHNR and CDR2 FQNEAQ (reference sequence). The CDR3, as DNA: TGTGCCAGCAGCGGAGGGGGCAATGAGCAGTTCTTC. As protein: CASSGGGNEQFF.

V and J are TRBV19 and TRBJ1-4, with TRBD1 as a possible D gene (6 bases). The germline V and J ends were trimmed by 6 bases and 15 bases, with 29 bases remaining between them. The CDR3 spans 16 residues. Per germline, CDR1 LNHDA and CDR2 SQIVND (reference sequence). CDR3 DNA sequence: TGTGCCAGTAGCCCTGATCTCGGAGGGGGAGCGGGTACGGTGTTTTTT. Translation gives CASSPDLGGGAGTVFF.

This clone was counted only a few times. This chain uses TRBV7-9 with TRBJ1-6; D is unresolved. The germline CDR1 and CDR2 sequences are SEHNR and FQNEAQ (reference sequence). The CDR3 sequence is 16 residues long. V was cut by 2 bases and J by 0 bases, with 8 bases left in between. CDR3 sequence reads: CASSLTVSSYNSPLHF. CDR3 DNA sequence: TGTGCCAGCAGCTTAACAGTGAGCTCCTATAATTCACCCCTCCACTTT.

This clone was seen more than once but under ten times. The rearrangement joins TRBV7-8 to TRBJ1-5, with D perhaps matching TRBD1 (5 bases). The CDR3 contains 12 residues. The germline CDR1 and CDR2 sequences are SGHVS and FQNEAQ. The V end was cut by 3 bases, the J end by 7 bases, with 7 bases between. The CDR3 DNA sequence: TGTGCCAGCAGCTTCTGGGGCCAGCCCCAGCATTTT. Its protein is CASSFWGQPQHF. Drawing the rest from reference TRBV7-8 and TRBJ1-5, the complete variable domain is GAGVSQSPRYKVAKRGQDVALRCDPISGHVSLFWYQQALGQGPEFLTYFQNEAQLDKSGLPSDRFFAERPEGSVSTLKIQRTQQEDSAVYLCASSFWGQPQHFGDGTRLSIL.

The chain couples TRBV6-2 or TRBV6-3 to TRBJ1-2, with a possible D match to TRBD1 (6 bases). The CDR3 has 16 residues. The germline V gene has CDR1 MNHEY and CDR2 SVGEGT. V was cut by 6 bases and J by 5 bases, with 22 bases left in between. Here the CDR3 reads CASSPRQVVFVYGYTF. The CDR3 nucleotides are TGTGCCAGCAGCCCGAGACAGGTGGTGTTCGTGTATGGCTACACCTTC.

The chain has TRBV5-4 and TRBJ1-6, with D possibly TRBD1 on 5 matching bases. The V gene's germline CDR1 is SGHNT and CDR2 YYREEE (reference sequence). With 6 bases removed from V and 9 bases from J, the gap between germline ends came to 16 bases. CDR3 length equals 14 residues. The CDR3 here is CASTFWGNSSPLHF. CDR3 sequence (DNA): TGTGCCAGCACTTTTTGGGGGAATAGTTCACCCCTCCACTTT.

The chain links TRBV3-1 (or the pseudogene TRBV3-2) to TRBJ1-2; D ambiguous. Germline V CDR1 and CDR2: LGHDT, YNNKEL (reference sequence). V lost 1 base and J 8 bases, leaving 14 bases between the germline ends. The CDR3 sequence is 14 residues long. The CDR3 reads CASSQVPPVGGYTF. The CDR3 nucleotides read TGTGCCAGCAGCCAAGTCCCCCCAGTAGGGGGCTACACCTTC.

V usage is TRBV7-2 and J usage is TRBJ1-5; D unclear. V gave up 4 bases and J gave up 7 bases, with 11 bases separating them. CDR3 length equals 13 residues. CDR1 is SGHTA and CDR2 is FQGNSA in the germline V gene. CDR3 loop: CASSSLDGQPQHF. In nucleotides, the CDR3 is TGTGCCAGCAGCTCCTTAGATGGACAGCCCCAGCATTTT.

The CDR3 sequence is CAISEAERTSTYEQYV. In nucleotides, the CDR3 is TGTGCCATCAGTGAAGCCGAGCGGACGTCCACCTACGAGCAGTACGTC. V usage is TRBV10-3 and J usage is TRBJ2-7; perhaps TRBD2 as D (5 bases). Germline values: CDR1 ENHRY, CDR2 SYGVKD. Deletions cut 3 bases from V and 2 bases from J, with 17 bases between. CDR3 length equals 16 residues.

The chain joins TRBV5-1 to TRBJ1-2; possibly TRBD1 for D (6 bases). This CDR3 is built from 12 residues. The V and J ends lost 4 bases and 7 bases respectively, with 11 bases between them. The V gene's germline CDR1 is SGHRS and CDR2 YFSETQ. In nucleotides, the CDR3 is TGCGCCAGCAGCGTGACAGGTTTTGGCTACACCTTC. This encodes CASSVTGFGYTF.

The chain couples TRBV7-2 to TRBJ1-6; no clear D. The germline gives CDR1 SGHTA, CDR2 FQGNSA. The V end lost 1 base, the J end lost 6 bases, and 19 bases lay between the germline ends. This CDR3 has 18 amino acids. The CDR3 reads CASSLVQPLGALNSPLHF. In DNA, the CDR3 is TGTGCCAGCAGCTTAGTCCAACCCCTCGGAGCTCTTAATTCACCCCTCCACTTT.

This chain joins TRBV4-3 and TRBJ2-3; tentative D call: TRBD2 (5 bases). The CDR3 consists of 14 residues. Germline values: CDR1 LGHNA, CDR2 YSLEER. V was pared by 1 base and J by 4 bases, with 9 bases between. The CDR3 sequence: CASSQGGVPDTQYF. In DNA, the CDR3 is TGCGCCAGCAGCCAAGGGGGAGTCCCAGATACGCAGTATTTT.

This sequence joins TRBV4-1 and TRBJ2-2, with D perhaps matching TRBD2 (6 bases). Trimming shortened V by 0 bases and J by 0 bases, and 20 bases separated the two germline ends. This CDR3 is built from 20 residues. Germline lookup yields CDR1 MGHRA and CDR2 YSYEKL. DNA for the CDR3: TGCGCCAGCAGCCAAGACGGGCCCACGACTAGTCTGGCGAACACCGGGGAGCTGTTTTTT. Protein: CASSQDGPTTSLANTGELFF.

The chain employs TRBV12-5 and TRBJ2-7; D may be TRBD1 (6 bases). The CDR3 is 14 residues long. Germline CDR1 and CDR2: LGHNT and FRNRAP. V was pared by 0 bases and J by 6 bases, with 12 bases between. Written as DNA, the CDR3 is TGTGCTAGTGGTTTGGTACGGTTGGGGGCCGAGCAGTACTTC. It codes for CASGLVRLGAEQYF.

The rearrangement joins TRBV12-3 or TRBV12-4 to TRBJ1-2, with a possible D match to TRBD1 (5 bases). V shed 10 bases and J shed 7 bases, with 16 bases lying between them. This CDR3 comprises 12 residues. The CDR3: CATTAGLLGYTF. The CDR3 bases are TGTGCCACCACAGCGGGACTCCTTGGCTACACCTTC.

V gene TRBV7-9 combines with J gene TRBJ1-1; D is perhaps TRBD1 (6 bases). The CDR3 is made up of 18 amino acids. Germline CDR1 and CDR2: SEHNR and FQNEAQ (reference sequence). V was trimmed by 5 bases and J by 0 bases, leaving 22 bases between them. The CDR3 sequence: CASSGYRARGSMNTEAFF. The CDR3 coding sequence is TGTGCCAGCAGCGGCTACAGGGCCCGTGGATCGATGAACACTGAAGCTTTCTTT.

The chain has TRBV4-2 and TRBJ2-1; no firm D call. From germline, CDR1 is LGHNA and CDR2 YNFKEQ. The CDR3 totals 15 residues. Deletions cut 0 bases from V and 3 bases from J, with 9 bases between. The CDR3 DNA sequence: TGTGCCAGCAGCCAAGAAAGAGACGTCTACAATGAGCAGTTCTTC. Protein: CASSQERDVYNEQFF.

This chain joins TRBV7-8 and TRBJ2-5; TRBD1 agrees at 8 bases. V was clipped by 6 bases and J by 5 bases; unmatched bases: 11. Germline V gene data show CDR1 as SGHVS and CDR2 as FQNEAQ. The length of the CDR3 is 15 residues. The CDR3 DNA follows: TGTGCCAGCAGGGATGACAGGGGAAATCTGGAGACCCAGTACTTC. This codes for CASRDDRGNLETQYF.

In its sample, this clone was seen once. DNA for the CDR3: TGTGCCAGTAGTACTAGCGGGAGGGCCCAAAGAGAGACCCAGTACTTC. The encoded protein is CASSTSGRAQRETQYF. This chain links TRBV19 with TRBJ2-5, with 12 bases lining up with TRBD2. V was pared by 4 bases and J by 4 bases, with 7 bases of the junction left unmatched. Germline V gene sequence: CDR1 LNHDA, CDR2 SQIVND (reference sequence). The length of the CDR3 is 16 residues.